Each of the 15 T cell receptor beta chains below was sequenced from the same sample in a study of blood T cell repertoires in COVID-19. The assay was immunoSEQ multiplex PCR, and TCRdb's table has in-frame clones only and misses some. The sample has 150,000 to 200,000 clones, approximately 86% seen once. Sequencing was performed on peripheral blood. The receptors come from a man between 65 and 85 years old with acute or convalescent COVID-19.

V gene TRBV5-1 combines with J gene TRBJ1-1; maybe TRBD1 (6 bases). V shed 3 bases and J shed 6 bases, with 18 bases lying between them. The germline gives CDR1 SGHRS, CDR2 YFSETQ. The CDR3 spans 15 residues. DNA for the CDR3: TGCGCCAGCAGCTCCGGGACCAGGGGCGGAGCTGAAGCTTTCTTT. It is translated as CASSSGTRGGAEAFF.

This sequence joins TRBV12-3 or TRBV12-4 and TRBJ1-2, with 8 bases aligning to TRBD1. This CDR3 spans 12 amino acids. J lost 5 bases, V lost 5 bases, and 1 base had no gene match. CDR3 nucleotides: TGTGCCAGCAGTGGGACAGGTTATGGCTACACCTTC. This sequence encodes CASSGTGYGYTF.

The J gene is TRBJ2-2, the V gene TRBV27, with a tentative D call TRBD1 (6 bases). This CDR3 has 14 residues. V was cut by 4 bases and J by 7 bases, with 13 bases left in between. Germline values: CDR1 MNHEY, CDR2 SMNVEV (reference sequence). CDR3 sequence: CASSSGGGGGELFF. The DNA for the CDR3 is TGTGCCAGCAGTTCTGGGGGCGGTGGCGGGGAGCTGTTTTTT.

This chain links TRBV3-1 (or the pseudogene TRBV3-2) with TRBJ2-3, with TRBD2 as a possible D gene (6 bases). The V gene lost 1 base and the J gene lost 5 bases, with 13 bases spanning the gap. The germline gives CDR1 LGHDT, CDR2 YNNKEL (reference sequence). The CDR3 has 15 amino acids. This CDR3 reads CASSQGRSSEDTQYF. CDR3 DNA: TGTGCCAGCAGCCAAGGCCGGTCTAGCGAAGATACGCAGTATTTT.

This chain links TRBV5-1 with TRBJ1-1, with TRBD1 matching over 8 bases. This CDR3 is 16 amino acids long. Germline CDR1 is SGHRS and CDR2 is YFSETQ. The trim removed 0 bases at V and 0 bases at J, leaving 4 bases unmatched. CDR3 residues: CASSLVAGGMNTEAFF. CDR3 coding DNA: TGCGCCAGCAGCTTGGTAGCAGGGGGCATGAACACTGAAGCTTTCTTT.

This clone was counted ten times or more. The chain combines TRBV7-9 with TRBJ2-7, with a weak D call TRBD2 (6 bases). From germline, CDR1 is SEHNR and CDR2 FQNEAQ (reference sequence). V was trimmed by 4 bases and J by 6 bases, leaving 10 bases between them. This CDR3 spans 12 amino acids. The DNA for the CDR3 is TGTGCCAGCAGCTGGGGGGAGGCCGAGCAGTACTTC. Residues: CASSWGEAEQYF. Variable domain in full (rest from reference TRBV7-9 and TRBJ2-7): DTGVSQNPRHKITKRGQNVTFRCDPISEHNRLYWYRQTLGQGPEFLTYFQNEAQLEKSRLLSDRFSAERPKGSFSTLEIQRTEQGDSAMYLCASSWGEAEQYFGPGTRLTVT.

This chain connects TRBV5-8 to TRBJ1-6; D might be TRBD1 (6 bases). Deletions cut 3 bases from V and 7 bases from J, with 11 bases between. The germline V gene encodes CDR1 SGHTS and CDR2 YDEGEE. The CDR3 spans 14 residues. The CDR3 loop reads CASSSRDTNSPLHF. The CDR3 bases are TGTGCCAGCAGCTCCCGGGACACCAATTCACCCCTCCACTTT.

The chain uses TRBV11-2 and TRBJ2-5; the match to TRBD2 covers 7 bases. CDR1 is SGHAT and CDR2 is FQNNGV in the germline V gene. Trimming took 5 bases from V and 4 from J; bases not matched to a gene: 7. CDR3 length equals 14 residues. The CDR3 region has the DNA TGTGCCAGCAGCCGGGCGGGGGTTACAGAGACCCAGTACTTC. Its translation: CASSRAGVTETQYF.

This clone was detected once. The J gene is TRBJ2-2, the V gene TRBV28, with 12 bases that match TRBD2. The CDR3 length is 17 residues. Germline V gene sequence: CDR1 MDHEN, CDR2 SYDVKM. The ends lost 5 bases at V and 4 bases at J; junction bases unmatched: 8. CDR3 nucleotides: TGTGCCAGCAGTACCGCTAGCGGGAGGGCCGTCACCGGGGAGCTGTTTTTT. Its translation: CASSTASGRAVTGELFF.

The chain combines TRBV27 with TRBJ2-7, with D possibly matching TRBD1 (5 bases). Trimming cost V 3 bases and J 2 bases, with 14 bases left between them. Per the germline V gene, CDR1 is MNHEY and CDR2 is SMNVEV (reference sequence). This CDR3 is built from 15 residues. The CDR3 reads CASSFSGNNAYEQYF. CDR3 DNA: TGTGCCAGCAGTTTCTCAGGGAATAACGCCTACGAGCAGTACTTC.

The chain carries TRBV5-8 and TRBJ1-4; D gene ambiguous. V was shortened by 4 bases and J by 10 bases, with 11 bases between the two germline ends. The CDR3 has 12 amino acids. Germline CDR1 SGHTS, CDR2 YDEGEE. Here the CDR3 DNA reads TGTGCCAGCAGCCAATACTCCGGAAAACTGTTTTTT. This sequence encodes CASSQYSGKLFF.

The chain links TRBV4-1 to TRBJ2-5, with D possibly TRBD1 on 7 matching bases. The germline gives CDR1 MGHRA, CDR2 YSYEKL. The V end was cut by 3 bases, the J end by 3 bases, with 17 bases between. The CDR3 loop spans 16 amino acids. CDR3 DNA sequence: TGCGCCAGCAGCCAGGGATTCACAGGGGAGGAAGAGACCCAGTACTTC. It encodes CASSQGFTGEEETQYF.

The chain links TRBV5-1 to TRBJ1-3; D might be TRBD1 (5 bases). V was shortened by 1 base and J by 8 bases, with 13 bases between the two germline ends. Germline V gives CDR1 SGHRS, CDR2 YFSETQ. This CDR3 has 14 residues. CDR3 residues: CASSLFLGGDTIYF. Here the CDR3 DNA reads TGCGCCAGCAGCTTGTTTCTTGGGGGGGACACCATATATTTT.

The chain joins TRBV7-6 to TRBJ1-5; 7 bases are a match to TRBD1. Germline V gives CDR1 SGHVS, CDR2 FNYEAQ. V lost 4 bases to trimming and J lost 12 bases; unmatched junction nucleotides: 18. The length of the CDR3 is 16 residues. The CDR3 nucleotides are TGTGCCAGCAGCTCCTTTCTCCGAGACAGGGAGGATCGCCAGCATTTT. It codes for CASSSFLRDREDRQHF.

The chain joins TRBV18 to TRBJ2-1; 7 nucleotides align to TRBD1. Germline values: CDR1 KGHSH, CDR2 LQKENI. V was pared by 0 bases and J by 9 bases, with 11 bases of the junction left unmatched. This CDR3 region has 16 residues. The CDR3 region is CASSPPETGLRGEQFF. CDR3 DNA: TGTGCCAGCTCACCACCCGAGACAGGGCTTAGGGGTGAGCAGTTCTTC.